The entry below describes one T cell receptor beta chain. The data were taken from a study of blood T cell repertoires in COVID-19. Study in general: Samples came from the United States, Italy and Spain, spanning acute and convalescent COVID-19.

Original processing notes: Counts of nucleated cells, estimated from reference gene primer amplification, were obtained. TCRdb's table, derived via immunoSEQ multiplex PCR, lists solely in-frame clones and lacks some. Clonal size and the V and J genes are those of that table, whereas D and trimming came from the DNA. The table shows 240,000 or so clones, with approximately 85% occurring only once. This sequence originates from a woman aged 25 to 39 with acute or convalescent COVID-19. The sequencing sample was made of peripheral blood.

The CDR3 here is CASSRSGRGGSYEQYF. Written as DNA, the CDR3 is TGTGCCAGCAGCCGCTCGGGCCGCGGAGGGTCTTACGAGCAGTACTTC. The chain carries TRBV6-6 and TRBJ2-7; D perhaps matches TRBD2 (6 bases). V was shortened by 6 bases and J by 4 bases, with 22 bases between the two germline ends. Germline V gene data show CDR1 as MNHNY and CDR2 as SVGAGI (reference sequence). CDR3 length: 16 amino acids.